The 28 T cell receptor beta chains below come from one sample, sequenced in a study of blood T cell repertoires in COVID-19. The assay was immunoSEQ multiplex PCR, and TCRdb's table has in-frame clones only and misses some. In the table there are about 200,000 clones, 84% of which are singletons. The source material was peripheral blood. The receptor source for this set is a woman in her 70s with active or convalescent COVID-19.

Remarks on this clone: The same CDR3 can be traced to other DNA sequences in this sample. The gene calls are TRBV6-5 and TRBJ2-7; the match to TRBD1 covers 7 bases. Germline CDR1 reads MNHEY; CDR2 reads SVGAGI. V was clipped by 9 bases and J by 6 bases; unmatched bases: 14. This CDR3 contains 14 residues. Here the CDR3 reads CASRPQGREAEQYF. CDR3 bases: TGTGCCAGTAGACCACAGGGGAGAGAGGCCGAGCAGTACTTC.

This clone was recorded once. In DNA, the CDR3 is TGTGCCAGCTTGACACTAGATTTCGGCACCGGGGAGCTGTTTTTT. It is translated as CASLTLDFGTGELFF. This chain uses TRBV18 with TRBJ2-2; TRBD2 is a possible D gene (5 bases). V was trimmed by 7 bases and J by 4 bases, leaving 16 bases between them. CDR3 length: 15 residues. Germline values: CDR1 KGHSH, CDR2 LQKENI.

CDR3 coding DNA: TGTGCCAGTAGTATACGGCGGTCGAATAGCAATCAGCCCCAGCATTTT. Translated: CASSIRRSNSNQPQHF. V and J are TRBV19 and TRBJ1-5, with no clear D. CDR1 LNHDA and CDR2 SQIVND come from the germline V gene (reference sequence). The CDR3 has 16 residues. The ends were cut back, 2 bases at V and 0 bases at J, with 11 bases in the middle.

This clone was observed a handful of times. The J gene is TRBJ2-7, the V gene TRBV7-2, with TRBD2 matching 10 bases. The CDR3 length is 18 residues. The J segment lost 0 bases and the V segment lost 1 base, leaving 9 bases of the junction unmatched. Germline V gives CDR1 SGHTA, CDR2 FQGNSA. The CDR3 DNA reads TGTGCCAGCAGCTTAGGACTAGCGGGTCCACAACGCTCCTACGAGCAGTACTTC. Protein: CASSLGLAGPQRSYEQYF.

For this clone: Compared with germline, one end of the junction differs, possibly owing to a read error. This chain connects TRBV5-1 to TRBJ2-7; D gene ambiguous. The CDR3 spans 14 residues. Germline V gene sequence: CDR1 SGHRS, CDR2 YFSETQ. CDR3 protein: CASSLGLEAYEQYF. CDR3 sequence (DNA): TGCGCCAGCAGTTTGGGCTTAGAGGCCTACGAGCAGTACTTC. Using reference TRBV5-1 and TRBJ2-7 for the parts outside the CDR3, the full variable domain is KAGVTQTPRYLIKTRGQQVTLSCSPISGHRSVSWYQQTPGQGLQFLFEYFSETQRNKGNFPGRFSGRQFSNSRSEMNVSTLELGDSALYLCASSLGLEAYEQYFGPGTRLTVT.

This clone was seen many times. The chain couples TRBV2 to TRBJ2-3; TRBD2 aligns across 16 bases. The germline V gene encodes CDR1 SNHLY and CDR2 FYNNEI. The V and J ends lost 6 bases and 6 bases, in that order; junction bases with no gene match: 9. CDR3 size: 17 residues. CDR3 loop: CASRGLAGGPSADTQYF. The CDR3 coding sequence is TGTGCCAGCAGGGGACTAGCGGGAGGGCCTTCGGCGGATACGCAGTATTTT.

The chain employs TRBV7-2 and TRBJ2-5; D is unresolved. Germline CDR1 and CDR2: SGHTA and FQGNSA. V shed 5 bases and J shed 1 base, with 11 bases lying between them. The CDR3 is 14 residues long. CDR3: CASSRGHAQETQYF. The CDR3 bases are TGTGCCAGCAGCCGCGGCCACGCCCAAGAGACCCAGTACTTC.

V and J are TRBV28 and TRBJ2-2; 10 nucleotides line up with TRBD2. Trimming at V came to 2 bases and at J to 2 bases, leaving 2 bases not matched to a gene. In germline, CDR1 is MDHEN, CDR2 SYDVKM. The CDR3 has 16 amino acids. In nucleotides, the CDR3 is TGTGCCAGCAGTTTAAGGACTAGCGGAAACACCGGGGAGCTGTTTTTT. Amino acid sequence: CASSLRTSGNTGELFF.

This clone was observed a handful of times. The chain carries TRBV6-1 and TRBJ1-2; no clear D gene. The V gene's germline CDR1 is MNHNS and CDR2 SASEGT. V gave up 2 bases and J gave up 1 base, with 11 bases separating them. This CDR3 has 15 residues. This CDR3 reads CASSEHRVLNYGYTF. CDR3 nucleotides: TGTGCCAGCAGTGAACACCGGGTCCTTAACTATGGCTACACCTTC.

V is TRBV4-2 and J is TRBJ2-2; D is possibly TRBD2 (6 bases). The CDR3 runs to 18 residues. Germline CDR1 reads LGHNA; CDR2 reads YNFKEQ. Between the trimmed V and J ends, which lost 6 bases and 0 bases, there was a span of 20 bases. The CDR3 DNA is TGTGCCAGCAGACCGGAGCGTGGAGGGCAGACGAACACCGGGGAGCTGTTTTTT. Encoded protein: CASRPERGGQTNTGELFF.

The V and J genes are TRBV12-3 or TRBV12-4 and TRBJ1-5; no definite D call. The CDR3 spans 12 residues. The germline V and J ends were trimmed by 6 bases and 3 bases, with 6 bases remaining between them. The CDR3, as DNA: TGTGCCAGCAGGGCCCCCAATCAGCCCCAGCATTTT. Amino acids: CASRAPNQPQHF.

The chain is built from TRBV19 and TRBJ2-1, with 10 positions matching TRBD1. V lost 5 bases to trimming and J lost 8 bases; unmatched junction nucleotides: 9. Germline assignment: CDR1 LNHDA and CDR2 SQIVND (reference sequence). The CDR3 has 15 residues. The CDR3 nucleotides read TGTGCCAGTAGTCTCGGGACAGGGGTCAATCATGAGCAGTTCTTC. Translating gives CASSLGTGVNHEQFF.

J is TRBJ2-1 and V is TRBV11-2, with 8 nucleotides matching TRBD2. V gave up 8 bases and J gave up 8 bases; unmatched junction bases: 5. Germline V gene data show CDR1 as SGHAT and CDR2 as FQNNGV. The CDR3 is 12 amino acids. CDR3: CASREGRHEQFF. Here the CDR3 DNA reads TGTGCCAGCCGGGAGGGGAGGCATGAGCAGTTCTTC.

V is TRBV19 and J is TRBJ1-2, with TRBD1 matching over 7 bases. V trimming: 3 bases; J trimming: 2 bases; junction bases outside the gene matches: 6. The CDR3 has 15 amino acids. Germline CDR1 is LNHDA and CDR2 is SQIVND (reference sequence). In DNA form, the CDR3 reads TGTGCCAGTAGTATCCAGAAACAGGGGAACTATGGCTACACCTTC. Translation gives CASSIQKQGNYGYTF. Variable domain in full (rest from reference TRBV19 and TRBJ1-2): DGGITQSPKYLFRKEGQNVTLSCEQNLNHDAMYWYRQDPGQGLRLIYYSQIVNDFQKGDIAEGYSVSREKKESFPLTVTSAQKNPTAFYLCASSIQKQGNYGYTFGSGTRLTVV.

This clone has more than one count but fewer than ten. The chain recombines TRBV7-3 with TRBJ2-3, with 12 positions matching TRBD2. The CDR3 sequence is 15 residues long. The V segment lost 6 bases and the J segment 2 bases; nucleotides outside the gene matches: 3. Per the germline V gene, CDR1 is SGHTA and CDR2 is FQGTGA. The CDR3 DNA sequence: TGTGCCAGCAGACCTAGCGGGAGGGCCACAGATACGCAGTATTTT. Protein product: CASRPSGRATDTQYF.

The gene calls are TRBV6-1 and TRBJ2-7; 10 nucleotides line up with TRBD2. The J segment lost 6 bases and the V segment lost 6 bases, leaving 8 bases of the junction unmatched. Germline CDR1 reads MNHNS; CDR2 reads SASEGT. The CDR3 covers 14 residues. CDR3 protein: CASRGLAGAAEQYF. The CDR3 DNA is TGTGCCAGCAGAGGGCTAGCGGGAGCAGCCGAGCAGTACTTC.

DNA for the CDR3: TGTGCCACCGGAAGGACTGCAGAGACCCAGTACTTC. Protein sequence: CATGRTAETQYF. This sequence joins TRBV6-5 and TRBJ2-5; possibly TRBD2 for D (5 bases). Germline CDR1 and CDR2: MNHEY and SVGAGI. The CDR3 extends over 12 amino acids. V lost 10 bases and J lost 4, with 13 bases in between.

The CDR3: CASKLKAGANTGELFF. In DNA form, the CDR3 reads TGTGCCAGCAAGCTAAAAGCGGGAGCGAACACCGGGGAGCTGTTTTTT. This chain joins TRBV7-9 and TRBJ2-2; 8 bases line up with TRBD2. Germline trimming cut 7 bases from V and 0 bases from J; bases unmatched to any gene: 7. Germline V gives CDR1 SEHNR, CDR2 FQNEAQ (reference sequence). The CDR3 runs 16 residues.

J is TRBJ2-7 and V is TRBV6-1; no clear D gene. Trimming pared 3 bases from V and 3 bases from J, leaving 15 bases between. This CDR3 is built from 15 residues. In germline, CDR1 is MNHNS, CDR2 SASEGT. CDR3: CASSDHYIRGYEQYF. In DNA, the CDR3 is TGTGCCAGCAGTGACCACTACATCCGTGGCTACGAGCAGTACTTC.

The chain combines TRBV14 with TRBJ1-4, with 7 bases fitting TRBD1. Germline trimming cut 3 bases from V and 7 bases from J; bases unmatched to any gene: 5. Germline CDR1 and CDR2: SGHDN and FVKESK. This CDR3 is 14 amino acids long. The CDR3, as DNA: TGTGCCAGCAGCCACCCCAACAGGGGTGAAAAACTGTTTTTT. Its translation is CASSHPNRGEKLFF. The full variable domain, rest sourced from reference TRBV14 and TRBJ1-4, is EAGVTQFPSHSVIEKGQTVTLRCDPISGHDNLYWYRRVMGKEIKFLLHFVKESKQDESGMPNNRFLAERTGGTYSTLKVQPAELEDSGVYFCASSHPNRGEKLFFGSGTQLSVL.

The chain uses TRBV2 and TRBJ1-4; TRBD1 agrees at 9 bases. In germline, CDR1 is SNHLY, CDR2 FYNNEI. V trimming: 8 bases; J trimming: 7 bases; junction bases outside the gene matches: 8. The CDR3 loop spans 14 amino acids. The CDR3 DNA reads TGTGCCAGCCTTTGGGGGACAGGGTCTGAAAAACTGTTTTTT. It translates to CASLWGTGSEKLFF. Looking up the rest from reference TRBV2 and TRBJ1-4 gives the full variable domain: EPEVTQTPSHQVTQMGQEVILRCVPISNHLYFYWYRQILGQKVEFLVSFYNNEISEKSEIFDDQFSVERPDGSNFTLKIRSTKLEDSAMYFCASLWGTGSEKLFFGSGTQLSVL.

This chain joins TRBV11-2 and TRBJ2-2; 10 bases are a match to TRBD2. The V gene end was trimmed by 2 bases and the J gene end by 7 bases; junction bases not matched to a gene: 10. This CDR3 has 17 amino acids. Germline V gene sequence: CDR1 SGHAT, CDR2 FQNNGV. The CDR3 DNA reads TGTGCCAGCAGCTTAACTATAGCGGGAGGTCAGGGCGGGGAGCTGTTTTTT. Its protein product is CASSLTIAGGQGGELFF.

The chain has TRBV19 and TRBJ2-1, with D possibly matching TRBD2 (6 bases). CDR3 length equals 16 residues. V lost 10 bases and J lost 3, with 22 bases in between. The germline V gene has CDR1 LNHDA and CDR2 SQIVND (reference sequence). The CDR3 DNA sequence: TGTGCCACCTCCCCCCTTGGCGGGGCCGTCTACAATGAGCAGTTCTTC. Protein: CATSPLGGAVYNEQFF.

This chain connects TRBV18 to TRBJ2-2, with D tentatively TRBD1 (5 bases). The CDR3 has 15 residues. Trimming cost V 0 bases and J 2 bases, with 7 bases left between them. Germline assignment: CDR1 KGHSH and CDR2 LQKENI. In DNA, the CDR3 is TGTGCCAGCTCACCACCGAGGACAAACACCGGGGAGCTGTTTTTT. Its translation: CASSPPRTNTGELFF.

Points on this clone: Other nucleotide sequences from this sample produce the same CDR3. The chain joins TRBV7-9 to TRBJ2-3, with D perhaps TRBD1 (5 bases). This CDR3 has 13 residues. Trimming left V 6 bases short and J 0 bases short, with 7 bases between. The germline CDR1 and CDR2 sequences are SEHNR and FQNEAQ (reference sequence). The CDR3 sequence: CASSSGSTDTQYF. CDR3 coding DNA: TGTGCCAGCAGTTCAGGGAGCACAGATACGCAGTATTTT.

This sequence joins TRBV18 and TRBJ2-7; the match to TRBD1 covers 7 bases. The CDR3 loop spans 14 amino acids. The ends lost 3 bases at V and 3 bases at J; junction bases unmatched: 5. Germline assignment: CDR1 KGHSH and CDR2 LQKENI. The CDR3 loop reads CASSPGQRFYEQYF. CDR3 nucleotide sequence: TGTGCCAGCTCACCGGGACAGCGATTCTACGAGCAGTACTTC.

This clone was recorded only once. The V call is TRBV7-6, the J call TRBJ2-5; 7 nucleotides line up with TRBD2. CDR3 size: 15 residues. Germline V lookup: CDR1 SGHVS, CDR2 FNYEAQ. The junction had 10 bases not matched to a gene; V was cut back by 5 bases and J by 4 bases. The CDR3 loop is CASSPEVGRRETQYF. The CDR3 DNA is TGTGCCAGCAGCCCGGAGGTCGGGAGGCGAGAGACCCAGTACTTC.

In its sample, this clone was seen once. The rearrangement links TRBV5-1 to TRBJ2-2; D is undetermined. CDR1 is SGHRS, CDR2 YFSETQ, per germline. Deletions cut 2 bases from V and 3 bases from J, with 11 bases between. There are 15 residues in the CDR3. The CDR3 coding sequence is TGCGCCAGCAGCTTATCGTTCGGTTACACCGGGGAGCTGTTTTTT. Translation gives CASSLSFGYTGELFF.